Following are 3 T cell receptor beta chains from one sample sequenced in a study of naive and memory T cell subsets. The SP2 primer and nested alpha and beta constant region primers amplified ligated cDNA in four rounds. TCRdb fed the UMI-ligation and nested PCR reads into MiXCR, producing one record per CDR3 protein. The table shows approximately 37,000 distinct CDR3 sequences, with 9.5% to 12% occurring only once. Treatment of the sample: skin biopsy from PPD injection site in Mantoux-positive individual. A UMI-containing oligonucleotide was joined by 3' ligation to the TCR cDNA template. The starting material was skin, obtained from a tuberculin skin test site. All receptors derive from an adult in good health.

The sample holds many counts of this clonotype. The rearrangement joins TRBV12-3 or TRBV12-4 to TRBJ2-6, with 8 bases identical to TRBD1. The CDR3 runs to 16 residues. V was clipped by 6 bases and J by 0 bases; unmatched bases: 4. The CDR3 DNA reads TGTGCCAGCAGCCGGGACAGGAGCTCTGGGGCCAACGTCCTGACTTTC. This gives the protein CASSRDRSSGANVLTF.

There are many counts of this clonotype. This chain's CDR3 is CASKPGHGGNEQFF. The CDR3 DNA sequence: TGTGCCAGCAAACCCGGACACGGTGGGAATGAGCAGTTCTTC. The rearrangement links TRBV7-6 to TRBJ2-1; the D gene is possibly TRBD1 (5 bases). Per the germline V gene, CDR1 is SGHVS and CDR2 is FNYEAQ. V lost 7 bases to trimming and J lost 7 bases, with 17 bases between them. The CDR3 extends over 14 amino acids.

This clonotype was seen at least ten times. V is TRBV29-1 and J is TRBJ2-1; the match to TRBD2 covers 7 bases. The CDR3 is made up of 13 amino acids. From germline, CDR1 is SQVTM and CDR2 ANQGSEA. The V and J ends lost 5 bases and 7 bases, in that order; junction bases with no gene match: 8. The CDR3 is CSVTPSGTNEQFF. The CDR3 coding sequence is TGCAGCGTTACCCCTAGCGGCACGAATGAGCAGTTCTTC.